A selection of T cell receptor beta chains follows, all from one sample in a study of blood T cell repertoires in COVID-19. Clones were read by immunoSEQ multiplex PCR, and TCRdb kept only the in-frame ones, dropping some. The repertoire holds 180,000 or so clones, with roughly 86% as singletons. Sequenced: peripheral blood. The receptors here all came from a man younger than 30 with acute or convalescent COVID-19. The CDR3 runs from the conserved cysteine through the conserved F or W. The D gene is left open where the match is weak. Clone size is given for some rows only: seen once, a few or many times, or a class if the clone is expanded.

j_call clone_size v_call d_call cdr3_aa
TRBJ2-2 few TRBV4-2 TRBD2 CASSRLGTSAGELFF
TRBJ1-4 once TRBV6-5 - CASSWSTTEKLFF
TRBJ1-2 - TRBV24-1 - CATSVPPQGAHTYGYTF
TRBJ1-1 - TRBV28 - CASREDGLNTEAFF
TRBJ2-3 - TRBV13 - CASSQTNQDTQYF
TRBJ2-3 - TRBV5-4 - CASSLSSTDTQYF
TRBJ2-7 - TRBV7-9 TRBD1 CASSLVQGTLYEQYF
TRBJ2-3 - TRBV5-1 TRBD2 CASSGGGATDTQYF
TRBJ2-1 - TRBV18 TRBD2 CASSPRSSGGHNEQFF
TRBJ1-1 - TRBV7-9 - CASSINRVSGTEAFF
TRBJ1-1 - TRBV7-3 - CASSLGRLNTEAFF
TRBJ1-2 - TRBV2 - CASIILIGPGGYTF
TRBJ2-3 - TRBV5-1 - CASSFYTLGTDTQYF
TRBJ1-4 once TRBV18 TRBD1 CASSQGQGSFREKLFF
TRBJ1-2 once TRBV9 TRBD1 CASSVGQGGYGYTF
TRBJ1-2 - TRBV5-6 - CASSFSPSDYGYTF
TRBJ1-5 - TRBV7-9 - CASSLVRVDQPQHF